This T cell receptor (beta chain) was sequenced during a study of cytomegalovirus exposure and HLA in healthy donors. Study results and caveats: First-cohort TCR clusters were later found to tend to co-occur in the roughly 130 validation repertoires.

In regard to this clone: Its antigen is currently unknown.

TCRdb keeps only in-frame clones here, not all; method: immunoSEQ multiplex PCR. The table shows more than 60,000 clones, with nearly 98% occurring only once. The V end lost 4 bases, the J end lost 2 bases, and 15 bases lay between the germline ends. The CDR3 is made up of 15 amino acids. CDR1 and CDR2 from the germline V gene are GTSNPN and SVGIG (reference sequence). The sample consisted of PBMCs. The genes are TRBV30 and TRBJ1-3; tentatively, D is TRBD1 (6 bases). The sequence was collected from a woman younger than 30 in good health and CMV-seropositive. The CDR3 here is CAWTLGKGAGNTIYF. DNA for the CDR3: TGTGCCTGGACCCTAGGGAAGGGGGCTGGAAACACCATATATTTT. The entire variable domain, with the rest obtained from reference TRBV30 and TRBJ1-3, is as follows: SQTIHQWPATLVQPVGSPLSLECTVEGTSNPNLYWYRQAAGRGLQLLFYSVGIGQISSEVPQNLSASRPQDRQFILSSKKLLLSDSGFYLCAWTLGKGAGNTIYFGEGSWLTVV.